Listed here is a single T cell receptor beta chain. Its antigen is unidentified. These data belong to a study of CXCR4 blockade with PD-1 therapy in pancreatic cancer. Whole-study findings and limits: Only TCRbeta chains were sequenced here. Frequent tumor clones were encoded by many distinct rearrangements, suggesting shared antigens. Intratumoral clonality (mean approximately 0.15) exceeded healthy blood (around 0.048) but did not track survival.

J was trimmed by 4 bases and V by 2 bases; bases with no gene match: 2. The germline CDR1 and CDR2 sequences are MGHDK and SYGVNS. The CDR3 is made up of 15 amino acids. TCRdb's copy holds only in-frame clones and misses some; the assay was immunoSEQ multiplex PCR. The data contain fewer than 2,000 clones, around 55% of them seen just once; the ten biggest clones take up over 25%. Sequenced material: tumor tissue. This clonotype was sampled from a human donor with pancreatic ductal adenocarcinoma. This rearrangement joins TRBV25-1 to TRBJ1-4, with 9 bases lining up with TRBD1. CDR3 sequence (DNA): TGTGCCAGCAGTGAAGGACAGGGGTTTAATGAAAAACTGTTTTTT. It yields the protein CASSEGQGFNEKLFF. The entire variable domain, with the rest obtained from reference TRBV25-1 and TRBJ1-4, is as follows: EADIYQTPRYLVIGTGKKITLECSQTMGHDKMYWYQQDPGMELHLIHYSYGVNSTEKGDLSSESTVSRIRTEHFPLTLESARPSHTSQYLCASSEGQGFNEKLFFGSGTQLSVL.